This T cell receptor (beta chain) was recorded in a study of shared clonotypes between healthy human individuals. Per the germline V gene, CDR1 is SGHDT and CDR2 is YYEEEE. The CDR3 spans 13 residues. Trimming stripped 2 bases from V and 4 bases from J, with 9 bases between. Per the original data handling: With immunoSEQ giving junction-only sequences and no quality scores, filtering differed. Profiled with immunoSEQ multiplex PCR; TCRdb holds only in-frame clones, not every one. The V and J calls and clone size are taken from that table; D and trimming were inferred from the DNA. The sample lists about 120,000 clones, 68% occurring once.

The sequenced sample was memory CD8+ T cells sorted from blood. The subset denotes: CD45RO+ cells pooled with CCR7-negative TemRA cells. This sequence was found in a woman in her twenties or thirties in good health. The chain recombines TRBV5-6 with TRBJ2-5; D not certain. CDR3 nucleotide sequence: TGTGCCAGCAGCTTTAATAACGGAGAGACCCAGTACTTC. It is translated as CASSFNNGETQYF.